Listed below are T cell receptor beta chains from one sample, sequenced in a study of graft-versus-host responses after intestinal transplantation. Using immunoSEQ multiplex PCR, the repertoire was profiled, and TCRdb retains in-frame clones only, with some absent. The profile shows about 92,000 clones, around nine tenths of them singletons. Which antigens these TCRs recognize remains unknown. Sequenced material: unstimulated CD8+ T cells sorted from spleen or lymph node cells, taken before intestinal transplant. The receptors come from a human donor who received an intestinal transplant. CDR3s include the opening cysteine and the closing phenylalanine or tryptophan. The D gene is left open where the match is weak. Expanded clones are given a class, and other clones once, few, many or no size at all.

TRBV7-9,NA,NA,13,TRBJ1-6,TGTGCCAGCAGCCCGTGGACGGATTCACCCCTCCACTTT,CASSPWTDSPLHF
TRBV7-6,NA,NA,15,TRBJ1-1,TGTGCCAGCAGCTTAGAAGCCGACCTGAACACTGAAGCTTTCTTT,CASSLEADLNTEAFF
TRBV27,TRBD2,NA,15,TRBJ2-7,TGTGCCAGCAGTCCCCCTAGCGGGGGGGCCTACGAGCAGTACTTC,CASSPPSGGAYEQYF
TRBV2,TRBD2,NA,15,TRBJ2-1,TGTGCCAGCAGGAGCGGCGGGAGCTCCTACAATGAGCAGTTCTTC,CASRSGGSSYNEQFF
TRBV11-2,TRBD1,NA,14,TRBJ1-1,TGTGCCAGCAGCTTCGGACAGGGGGCCGAGATGGCTTTCTTT,CASSFGQGAEMAFF
TRBV28,NA,NA,15,TRBJ2-3,TGTGCCAGCAGCTCGGACATCTCTAGCACAGATACGCAGTATTTT,CASSSDISSTDTQYF
TRBV13,TRBD2,NA,16,TRBJ2-7,TGTGCCAGCAGCAAAGGACTAGCGGGGGGCGGGTACGAGCAGTACTTC,CASSKGLAGGGYEQYF
TRBV28,NA,NA,13,TRBJ1-1,TGTGCCAGCAGGGGGACCCTGAACACTGAAGCTTTCTTT,CASRGTLNTEAFF
TRBV6-1,NA,NA,13,TRBJ1-4,TGTGCCAGCGTCGGGGTGAGGAGTGAAAAACTGTTTTTT,CASVGVRSEKLFF
TRBV27,TRBD1,NA,13,TRBJ2-7,TGTGCCAGCAGTTTATCGACAGGGTTCGAGCAGTACTTC,CASSLSTGFEQYF
TRBV29-1,NA,once,13,TRBJ1-1,TGCAGCGTTCTCCCGGGGGCCTCTCGTGAAGCTTTCTTT,CSVLPGASREAFF
TRBV14,NA,NA,17,TRBJ2-2,TGTGCCAGCAGCCTACCTACGGACGGGGATTACACCGGGGAGCTGTTTTTT,CASSLPTDGDYTGELFF
TRBV9,NA,NA,17,TRBJ1-6,TGTGCCAGCAGCGACGGGACACTGAGCTCCTATAATTCACCCCTCCACTTT,CASSDGTLSSYNSPLHF
TRBV6-5,TRBD2,NA,14,TRBJ2-1,TGTGCCAGCAGTTATTCGGCTAGCGGGAGTGAGCAGTTCTTC,CASSYSASGSEQFF
TRBV2,TRBD1,NA,12,TRBJ1-2,TGTGCTCCCCAGGGGACAGTTAACGGCTACACCTTC,CAPQGTVNGYTF
TRBV5-6,NA,NA,14,TRBJ1-2,TGTGCCAGCAACCAAATAGGGGTTGACTATGGCTACACCTTC,CASNQIGVDYGYTF
TRBV6-5,NA,once,14,TRBJ2-7,TGTGCCAGCAGTTATGATGGGGGGGCGGACGAGCAGTACTTC,CASSYDGGADEQYF
TRBV5-6,NA,NA,15,TRBJ2-3,TGTGCCAGCAGCAGCGGGCATTATCTGGCAGATACGCAGTATTTT,CASSSGHYLADTQYF
TRBV9,NA,NA,14,TRBJ1-1,TGTGCCAGCAGCACGGGTGGGTCTAACACTGAAGCTTTCTTT,CASSTGGSNTEAFF
TRBV13,TRBD1,few,15,TRBJ1-6,TGTGCCAGCAGCTACAGGGGATCCTATAATTCACCCCTCCACTTT,CASSYRGSYNSPLHF
TRBV11-1,NA,NA,16,TRBJ2-3,TGTGCCAGCAGCTTAGAACCTCTCGGTGCCACAGATACGCAGTATTTT,CASSLEPLGATDTQYF
TRBV6-5,TRBD1,NA,13,TRBJ1-5,TGTGCCAGCAGTTACGAGGGGGCCTCGACACAGCATTTT,CASSYEGASTQHF
TRBV7-9,NA,NA,12,TRBJ2-1,TGTGCCAGCAGCCGTACGGGGAATGAGCAGTTCTTC,CASSRTGNEQFF
TRBV4-1,TRBD2,NA,16,TRBJ2-3,TGCGCCAGCAGCCTTCGACTAGCGGGAGGGCCAAATACGCAGTATTTT,CASSLRLAGGPNTQYF
TRBV7-3,NA,NA,11,TRBJ2-1,TGTGCCAGCAGCTTAGGTAATGAGCAGTTCTTC,CASSLGNEQFF
TRBV25-1,NA,NA,15,TRBJ2-3,TGTGCCAGCAGTGAAGCCGGGACGTCCGCAGATACGCAGTATTTT,CASSEAGTSADTQYF
TRBV27,TRBD1,few,14,TRBJ2-7,TGTGCCAGCAGCCACGGGACAGGGGGGTTCGAGCAGTACTTC,CASSHGTGGFEQYF
TRBV7-7,TRBD2,NA,17,TRBJ2-2,TGTGCCAGCAGCTTAGGTCAGCTAGCGGGCGACACCGGGGAGCTGTTTTTT,CASSLGQLAGDTGELFF
TRBV9,NA,few,14,TRBJ2-5,TGTGCCAGCAGCGTAGAGGGGACTCAAGAGACCCAGTACTTC,CASSVEGTQETQYF
TRBV7-9,NA,NA,12,TRBJ2-7,TGTGCCAGCAGCTTACGAGGCATCCAGCAGTACTTC,CASSLRGIQQYF
TRBV30,NA,NA,11,TRBJ2-7,TGTGCCTGGTCCGGGGGAGACGAGCAGTACTTC,CAWSGGDEQYF
TRBV7-6,NA,NA,15,TRBJ2-3,TGTGCCAGCAGCTGGGACCCCGAATCCCCAGATACGCAGTATTTT,CASSWDPESPDTQYF
TRBV7-9,TRBD1,NA,15,TRBJ1-3,TGTGCCAGCACCTCGTTCGAGACAGGGGGAAACACCATATATTTT,CASTSFETGGNTIYF
TRBV11-3,NA,NA,12,TRBJ1-5,TGTGCCAGCAGCTTCCCAGGTCAGCCCCAGCATTTT,CASSFPGQPQHF
TRBV29-1,NA,NA,13,TRBJ2-5,TGCAGCGTTGACCCACAGGCAGGGGAGACCCAGTACTTC,CSVDPQAGETQYF
TRBV11-2,NA,NA,11,TRBJ2-1,TGTGCCAGCGGACCGTACAATGAGCAGTTCTTC,CASGPYNEQFF
TRBV5-4,TRBD1,NA,14,TRBJ2-7,TGTGCCAGCAGCTTGGGACAGGGAGCCTACGAGCAGTACTTC,CASSLGQGAYEQYF
TRBV10-3,NA,once,19,TRBJ1-2,TGTGCCATCAGTGTTTTAAAGGGCCGAGAAGGCCAAGCTAACTATGGCTACACCTTC,CAISVLKGREGQANYGYTF
TRBV9,NA,NA,17,TRBJ2-6,TGTGCCAGCAGCGTAGGAGGCAGTCACTCTGGGGCCAACGTCCTGACTTTC,CASSVGGSHSGANVLTF
TRBV7-9,NA,NA,13,TRBJ1-1,TGTGCCAGCAGTGCGGACACGAACACTGAAGCTTTCTTT,CASSADTNTEAFF